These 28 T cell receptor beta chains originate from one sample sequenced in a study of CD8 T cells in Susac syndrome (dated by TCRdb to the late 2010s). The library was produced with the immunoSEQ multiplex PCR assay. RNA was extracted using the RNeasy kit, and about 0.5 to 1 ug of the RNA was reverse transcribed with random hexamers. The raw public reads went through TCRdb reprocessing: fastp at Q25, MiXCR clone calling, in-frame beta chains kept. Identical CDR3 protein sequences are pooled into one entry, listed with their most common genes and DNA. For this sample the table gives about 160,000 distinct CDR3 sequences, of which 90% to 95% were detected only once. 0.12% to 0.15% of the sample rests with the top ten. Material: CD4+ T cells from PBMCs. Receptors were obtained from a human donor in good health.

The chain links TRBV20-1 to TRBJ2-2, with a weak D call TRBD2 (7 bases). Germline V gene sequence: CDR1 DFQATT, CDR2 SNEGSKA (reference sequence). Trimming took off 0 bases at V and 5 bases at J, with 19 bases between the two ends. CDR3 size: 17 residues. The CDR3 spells CSARDPNRGAGTGELFF. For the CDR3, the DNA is TGCAGTGCTAGAGATCCCAATCGGGGGGCAGGGACCGGGGAGCTGTTTTTT.

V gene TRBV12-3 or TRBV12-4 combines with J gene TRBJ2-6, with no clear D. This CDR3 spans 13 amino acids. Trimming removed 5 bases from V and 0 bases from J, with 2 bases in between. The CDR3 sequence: CASSNSGANVLTF. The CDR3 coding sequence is TGTGCCAGCAGTAACTCTGGGGCCAACGTCCTGACTTTC.

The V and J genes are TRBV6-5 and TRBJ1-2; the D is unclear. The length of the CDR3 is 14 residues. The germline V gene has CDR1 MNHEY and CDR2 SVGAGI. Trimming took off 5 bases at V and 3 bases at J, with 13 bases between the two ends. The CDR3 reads CASSPRRHHYGYTF. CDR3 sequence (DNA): TGTGCCAGCAGTCCGCGACGGCACCACTATGGCTACACCTTC.

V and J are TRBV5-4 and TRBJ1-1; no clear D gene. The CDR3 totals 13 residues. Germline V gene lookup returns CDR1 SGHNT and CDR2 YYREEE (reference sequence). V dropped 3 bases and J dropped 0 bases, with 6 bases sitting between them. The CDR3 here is CASSYPVNTEAFF. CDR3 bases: TGTGCCAGCAGCTATCCAGTGAACACTGAAGCTTTCTTT.

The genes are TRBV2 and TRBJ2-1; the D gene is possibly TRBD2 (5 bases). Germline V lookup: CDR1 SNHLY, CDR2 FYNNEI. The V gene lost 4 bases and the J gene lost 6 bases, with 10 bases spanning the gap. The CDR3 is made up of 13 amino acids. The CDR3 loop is CASSALGGNEQFF. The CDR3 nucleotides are TGTGCCAGCAGTGCCCTAGGAGGCAATGAGCAGTTCTTC.

The chain's CDR3 is CASSKQNEQFF. CDR3 bases: TGTGCCAGTAGTAAGCAAAATGAGCAGTTCTTC. V and J are TRBV19 and TRBJ2-1; D is unresolved. Germline lookup yields CDR1 LNHDA and CDR2 SQIVND (reference sequence). This CDR3 is 11 amino acids long. The germline V and J ends were trimmed by 4 bases and 7 bases, with 5 bases remaining between them.

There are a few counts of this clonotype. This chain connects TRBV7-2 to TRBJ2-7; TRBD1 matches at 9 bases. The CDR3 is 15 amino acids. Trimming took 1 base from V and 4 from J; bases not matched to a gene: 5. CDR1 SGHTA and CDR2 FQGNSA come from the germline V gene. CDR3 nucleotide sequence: TGTGCCAGCAGCTTAGATTACAGGGGGCCATACGAGCAGTACTTC. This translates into CASSLDYRGPYEQYF.

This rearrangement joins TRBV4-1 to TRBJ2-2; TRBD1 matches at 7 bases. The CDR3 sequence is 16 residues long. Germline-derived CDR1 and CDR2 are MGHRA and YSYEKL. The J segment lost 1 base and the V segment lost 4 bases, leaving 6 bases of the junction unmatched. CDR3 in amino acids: CASSPIGTENTGELFF. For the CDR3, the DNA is TGCGCCAGCAGCCCCATCGGGACAGAGAACACCGGGGAGCTGTTTTTT.

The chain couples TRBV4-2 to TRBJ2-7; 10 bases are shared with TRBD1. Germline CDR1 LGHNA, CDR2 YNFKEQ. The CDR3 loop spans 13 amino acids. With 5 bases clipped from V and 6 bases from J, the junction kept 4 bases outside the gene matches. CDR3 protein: CASSYDRGREQYF. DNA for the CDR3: TGTGCCAGCAGCTATGACAGGGGGCGCGAGCAGTACTTC.

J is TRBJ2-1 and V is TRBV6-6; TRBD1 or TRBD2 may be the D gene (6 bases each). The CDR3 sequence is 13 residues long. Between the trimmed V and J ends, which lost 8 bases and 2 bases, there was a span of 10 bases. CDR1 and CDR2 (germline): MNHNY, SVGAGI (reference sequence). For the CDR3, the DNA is TGTGCCAGCTGGAGGGGGGCCTACAATGAGCAGTTCTTC. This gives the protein CASWRGAYNEQFF.

For the CDR3, the DNA is TGCAGTGCCACCGGGACAGGCTATTCTGGGGCCAACGTCCTGACTTTC. Its protein is CSATGTGYSGANVLTF. This chain connects TRBV20-1 to TRBJ2-6; 8 positions agree with TRBD1. V was clipped by 6 bases and J by 1 base; unmatched bases: 8. This CDR3 has 16 amino acids. Germline lookup yields CDR1 DFQATT and CDR2 SNEGSKA (reference sequence).

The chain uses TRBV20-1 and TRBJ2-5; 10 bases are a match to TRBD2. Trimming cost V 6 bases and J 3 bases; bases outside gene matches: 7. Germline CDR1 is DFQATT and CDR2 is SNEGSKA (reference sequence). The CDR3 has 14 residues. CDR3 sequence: CSAAVGLAEETQYF. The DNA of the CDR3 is TGCAGTGCCGCCGTTGGACTAGCGGAAGAGACCCAGTACTTC.

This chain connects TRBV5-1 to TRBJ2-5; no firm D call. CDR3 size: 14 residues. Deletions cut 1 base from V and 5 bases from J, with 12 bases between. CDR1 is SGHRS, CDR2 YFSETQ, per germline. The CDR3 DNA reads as TGCGCCAGCAGCTTGAAAGCGTCTGCGGAGACCCAGTACTTC. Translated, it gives CASSLKASAETQYF. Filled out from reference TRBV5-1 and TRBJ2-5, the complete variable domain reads KAGVTQTPRYLIKTRGQQVTLSCSPISGHRSVSWYQQTPGQGLQFLFEYFSETQRNKGNFPGRFSGRQFSNSRSEMNVSTLELGDSALYLCASSLKASAETQYFGPGTRLLVL.

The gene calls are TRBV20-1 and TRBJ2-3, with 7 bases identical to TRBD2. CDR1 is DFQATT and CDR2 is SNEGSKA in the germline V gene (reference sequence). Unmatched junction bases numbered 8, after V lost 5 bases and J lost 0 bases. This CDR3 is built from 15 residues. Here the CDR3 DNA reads TGCAGTGCTCAACCCGGCGGGAGTAGCACAGATACGCAGTATTTT. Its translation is CSAQPGGSSTDTQYF.

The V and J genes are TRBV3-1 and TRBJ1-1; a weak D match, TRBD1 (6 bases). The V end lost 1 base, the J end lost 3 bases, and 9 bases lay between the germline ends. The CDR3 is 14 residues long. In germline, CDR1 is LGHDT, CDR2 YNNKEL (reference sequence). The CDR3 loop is CASSQGAGDTEAFF. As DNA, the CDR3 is TGTGCCAGCAGCCAAGGGGCAGGGGACACTGAAGCTTTCTTT.

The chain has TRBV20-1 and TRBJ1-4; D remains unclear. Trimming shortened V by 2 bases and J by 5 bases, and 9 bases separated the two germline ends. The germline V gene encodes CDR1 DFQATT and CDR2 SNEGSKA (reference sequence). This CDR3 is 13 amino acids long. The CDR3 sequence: CSARRPTNEKLFF. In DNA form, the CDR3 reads TGCAGTGCTAGAAGGCCCACCAATGAAAAACTGTTTTTT.

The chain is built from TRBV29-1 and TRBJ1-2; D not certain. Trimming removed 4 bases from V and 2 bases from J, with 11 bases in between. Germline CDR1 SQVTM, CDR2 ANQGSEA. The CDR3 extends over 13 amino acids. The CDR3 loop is CSVARLLNYGYTF. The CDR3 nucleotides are TGCAGCGTTGCCCGCCTTCTAAACTATGGCTACACCTTC.

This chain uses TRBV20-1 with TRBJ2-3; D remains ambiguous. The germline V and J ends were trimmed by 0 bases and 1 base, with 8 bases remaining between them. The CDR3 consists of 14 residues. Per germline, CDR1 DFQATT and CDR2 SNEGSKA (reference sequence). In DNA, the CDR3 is TGCAGTGCTAGAGACACGGGCCGCACAGATACGCAGTATTTT. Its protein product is CSARDTGRTDTQYF.

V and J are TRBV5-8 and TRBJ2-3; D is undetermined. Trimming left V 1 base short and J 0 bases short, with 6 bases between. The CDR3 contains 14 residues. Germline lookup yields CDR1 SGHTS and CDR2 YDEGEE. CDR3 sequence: CASSLSASTDTQYF. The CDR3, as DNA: TGTGCCAGCAGCTTGTCGGCCAGCACAGATACGCAGTATTTT.

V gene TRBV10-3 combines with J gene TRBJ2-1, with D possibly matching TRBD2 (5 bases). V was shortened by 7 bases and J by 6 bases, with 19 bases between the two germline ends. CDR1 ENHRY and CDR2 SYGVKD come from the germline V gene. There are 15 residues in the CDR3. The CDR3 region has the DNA TGTGCCATCAACAATCCGGGTCAGAGGGTCAATGAGCAGTTCTTC. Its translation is CAINNPGQRVNEQFF.

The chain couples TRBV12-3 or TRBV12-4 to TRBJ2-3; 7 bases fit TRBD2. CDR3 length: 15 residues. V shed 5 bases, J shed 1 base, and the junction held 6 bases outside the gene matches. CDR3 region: CASSPMAGGTDTQYF. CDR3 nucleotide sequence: TGTGCCAGCAGTCCTATGGCGGGGGGCACAGATACGCAGTATTTT.

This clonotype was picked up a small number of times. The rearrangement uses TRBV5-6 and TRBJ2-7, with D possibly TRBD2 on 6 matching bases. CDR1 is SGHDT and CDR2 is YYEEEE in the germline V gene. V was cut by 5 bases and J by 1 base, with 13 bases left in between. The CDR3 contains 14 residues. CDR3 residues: CASSRGFSSYEQYF. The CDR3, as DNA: TGTGCCAGCAGTCGGGGGTTTTCGTCCTACGAGCAGTACTTC.

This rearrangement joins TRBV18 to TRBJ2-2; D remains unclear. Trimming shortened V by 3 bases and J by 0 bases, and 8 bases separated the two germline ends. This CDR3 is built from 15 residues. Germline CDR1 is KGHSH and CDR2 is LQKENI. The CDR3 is CASSPVTSNTGELFF. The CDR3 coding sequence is TGTGCCAGCTCACCGGTCACCTCGAACACCGGGGAGCTGTTTTTT.

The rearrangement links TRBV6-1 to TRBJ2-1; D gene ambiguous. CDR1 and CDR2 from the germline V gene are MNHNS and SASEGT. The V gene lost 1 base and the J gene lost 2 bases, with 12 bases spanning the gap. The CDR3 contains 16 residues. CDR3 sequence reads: CASSEGVLLPYNEQFF. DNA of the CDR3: TGTGCCAGCAGTGAAGGAGTCCTTTTACCCTACAATGAGCAGTTCTTC.

The CDR3 region is CASRNYNEQFF. The CDR3 bases are TGTGCCAGTAGAAATTACAATGAGCAGTTCTTC. The chain is built from TRBV19 and TRBJ2-1, with D uncertain. The CDR3 contains 11 residues. Trimming removed 6 bases from V and 4 bases from J, with 4 bases in between. Germline V gene lookup returns CDR1 LNHDA and CDR2 SQIVND (reference sequence). Supplemented by reference TRBV19 and TRBJ2-1, the full variable domain reads DGGITQSPKYLFRKEGQNVTLSCEQNLNHDAMYWYRQDPGQGLRLIYYSQIVNDFQKGDIAEGYSVSREKKESFPLTVTSAQKNPTAFYLCASRNYNEQFFGPGTRLTVL.

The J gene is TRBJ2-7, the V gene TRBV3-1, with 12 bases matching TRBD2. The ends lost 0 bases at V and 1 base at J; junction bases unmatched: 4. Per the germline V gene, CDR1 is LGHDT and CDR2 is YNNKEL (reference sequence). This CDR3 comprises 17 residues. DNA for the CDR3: TGTGCCAGCAGCCAAGAAGAACTAGCGGGGGGATCCTACGAGCAGTACTTC. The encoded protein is CASSQEELAGGSYEQYF.

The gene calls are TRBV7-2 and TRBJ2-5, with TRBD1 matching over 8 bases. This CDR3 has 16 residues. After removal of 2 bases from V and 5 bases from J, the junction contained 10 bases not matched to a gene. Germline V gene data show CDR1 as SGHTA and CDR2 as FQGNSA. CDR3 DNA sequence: TGTGCCAGCAGCTTAAGGGCAGGGGGCGCGAGGGAGACCCAGTACTTC. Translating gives CASSLRAGGARETQYF.

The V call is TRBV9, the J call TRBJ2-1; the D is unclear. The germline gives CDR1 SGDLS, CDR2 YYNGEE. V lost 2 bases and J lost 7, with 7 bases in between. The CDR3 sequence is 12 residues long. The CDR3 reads CASSVPGNEQFF. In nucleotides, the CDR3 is TGTGCCAGCAGCGTCCCGGGTAATGAGCAGTTCTTC.